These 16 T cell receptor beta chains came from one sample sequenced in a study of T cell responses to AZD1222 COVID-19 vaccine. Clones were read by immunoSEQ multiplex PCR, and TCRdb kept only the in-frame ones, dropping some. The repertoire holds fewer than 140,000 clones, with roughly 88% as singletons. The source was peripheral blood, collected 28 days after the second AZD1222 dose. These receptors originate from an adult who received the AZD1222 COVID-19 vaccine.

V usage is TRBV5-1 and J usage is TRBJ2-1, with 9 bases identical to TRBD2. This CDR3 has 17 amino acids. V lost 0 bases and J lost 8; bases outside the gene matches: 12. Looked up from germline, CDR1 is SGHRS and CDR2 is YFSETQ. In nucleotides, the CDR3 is TGCGCCAGCAGCTTGGCCGGGTCTAGCGGGGACTGGTATGAGCAGTTCTTC. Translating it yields CASSLAGSSGDWYEQFF.

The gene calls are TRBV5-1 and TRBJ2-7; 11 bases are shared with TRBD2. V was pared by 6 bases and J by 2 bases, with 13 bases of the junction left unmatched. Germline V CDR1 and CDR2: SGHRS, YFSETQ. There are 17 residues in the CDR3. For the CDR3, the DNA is TGCGCCAGCACCTTATCCCCACTAGCGGGGGTTCCCTACGAGCAGTACTTC. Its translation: CASTLSPLAGVPYEQYF.

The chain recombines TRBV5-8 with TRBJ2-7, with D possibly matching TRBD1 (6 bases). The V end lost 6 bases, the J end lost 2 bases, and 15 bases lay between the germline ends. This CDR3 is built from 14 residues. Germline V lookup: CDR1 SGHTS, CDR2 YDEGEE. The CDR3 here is CASILNRAAYEQYF. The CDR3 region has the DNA TGTGCCAGCATCTTAAACAGGGCTGCCTACGAGCAGTACTTC.

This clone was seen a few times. The CDR3 DNA follows: TGTGCCAGCCGCCCGGGCGGGTCTGGCACTGAAGCTTTCTTT. As protein: CASRPGGSGTEAFF. The genes are TRBV7-2 and TRBJ1-1, with D hard to call. CDR1 and CDR2 (germline): SGHTA, FQGNSA. This CDR3 is built from 14 residues. Between the trimmed V and J ends, which lost 8 bases and 4 bases, there was a span of 17 bases.

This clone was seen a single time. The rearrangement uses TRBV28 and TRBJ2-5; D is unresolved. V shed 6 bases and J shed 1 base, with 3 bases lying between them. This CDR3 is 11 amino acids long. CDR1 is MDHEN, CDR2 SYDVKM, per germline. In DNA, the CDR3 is TGTGCCAGCAGGACCCAAGAGACCCAGTACTTC. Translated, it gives CASRTQETQYF.

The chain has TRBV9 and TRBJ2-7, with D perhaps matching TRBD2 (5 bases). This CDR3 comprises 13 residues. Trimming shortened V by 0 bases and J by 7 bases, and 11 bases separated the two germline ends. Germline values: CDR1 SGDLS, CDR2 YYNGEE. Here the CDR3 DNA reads TGTGCCAGCAGCGTAGAGGCTAGCCGGGAGCAGTACTTC. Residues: CASSVEASREQYF.

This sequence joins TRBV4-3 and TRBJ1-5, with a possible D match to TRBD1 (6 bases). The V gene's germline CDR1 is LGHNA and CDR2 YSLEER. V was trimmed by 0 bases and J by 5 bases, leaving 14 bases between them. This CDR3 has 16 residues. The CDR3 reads CASSQDWQGKYQPQHF. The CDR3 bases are TGCGCCAGCAGCCAAGATTGGCAGGGGAAATATCAGCCCCAGCATTTT.

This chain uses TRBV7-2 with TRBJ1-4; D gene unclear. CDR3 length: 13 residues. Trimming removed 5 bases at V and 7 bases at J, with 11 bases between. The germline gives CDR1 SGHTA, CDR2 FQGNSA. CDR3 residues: CASSKRPLEKLFF. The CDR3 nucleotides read TGTGCCAGCAGCAAAAGGCCCCTTGAAAAACTGTTTTTT.

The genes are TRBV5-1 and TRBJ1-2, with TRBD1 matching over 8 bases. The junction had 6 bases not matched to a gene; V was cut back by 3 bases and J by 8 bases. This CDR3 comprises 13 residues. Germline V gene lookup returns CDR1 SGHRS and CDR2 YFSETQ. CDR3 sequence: CASSWGQEWGYTF. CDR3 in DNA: TGCGCCAGCAGCTGGGGACAGGAGTGGGGCTACACCTTC.

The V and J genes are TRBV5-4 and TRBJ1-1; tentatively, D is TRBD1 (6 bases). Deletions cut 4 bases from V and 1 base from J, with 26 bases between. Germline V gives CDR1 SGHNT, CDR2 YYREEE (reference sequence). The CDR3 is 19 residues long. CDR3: CASSPSWGGRILSNTEAFF. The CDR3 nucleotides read TGTGCCAGCAGCCCTTCTTGGGGGGGCCGAATCCTTTCGAACACTGAAGCTTTCTTT.

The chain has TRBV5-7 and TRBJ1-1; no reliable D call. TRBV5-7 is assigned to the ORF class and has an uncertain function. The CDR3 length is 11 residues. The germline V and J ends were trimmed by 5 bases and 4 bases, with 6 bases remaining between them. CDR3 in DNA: TGTGCCAGCAGGCTGGTCACTGAAGCTTTCTTT. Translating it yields CASRLVTEAFF.

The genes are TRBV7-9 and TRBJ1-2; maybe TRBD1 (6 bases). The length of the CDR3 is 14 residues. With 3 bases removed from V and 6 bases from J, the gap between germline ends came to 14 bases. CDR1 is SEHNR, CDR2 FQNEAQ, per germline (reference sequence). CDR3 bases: TGTGCCAGCAGCTTGCGGGGGGCGGTCCATGGCTACACCTTC. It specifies CASSLRGAVHGYTF.

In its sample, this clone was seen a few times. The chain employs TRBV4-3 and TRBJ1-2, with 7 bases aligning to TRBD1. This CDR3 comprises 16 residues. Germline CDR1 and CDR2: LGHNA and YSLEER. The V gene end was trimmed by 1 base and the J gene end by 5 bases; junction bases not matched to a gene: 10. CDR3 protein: CASSQATTGTEYGYTF. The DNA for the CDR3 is TGCGCCAGCAGCCAAGCTACCACCGGGACAGAGTATGGCTACACCTTC.

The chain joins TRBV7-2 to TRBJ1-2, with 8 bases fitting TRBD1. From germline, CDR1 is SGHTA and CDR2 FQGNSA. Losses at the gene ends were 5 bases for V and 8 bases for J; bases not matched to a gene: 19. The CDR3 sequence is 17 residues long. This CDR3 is CASSPTGQGPLGGGYTF. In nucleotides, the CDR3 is TGTGCCAGCAGCCCGACAGGACAGGGCCCCCTCGGGGGAGGCTACACCTTC.

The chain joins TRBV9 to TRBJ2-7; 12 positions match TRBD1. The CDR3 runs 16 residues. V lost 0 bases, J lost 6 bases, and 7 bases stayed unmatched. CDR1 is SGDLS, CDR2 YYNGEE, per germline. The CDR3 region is CASSVEVGDRGREQYF. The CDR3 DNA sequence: TGTGCCAGCAGCGTAGAAGTAGGGGACAGGGGGCGCGAGCAGTACTTC.

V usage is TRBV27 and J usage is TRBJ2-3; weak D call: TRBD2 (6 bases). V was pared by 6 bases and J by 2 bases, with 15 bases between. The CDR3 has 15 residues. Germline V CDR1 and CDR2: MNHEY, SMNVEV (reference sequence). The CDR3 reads CASSIVAEYTDTQYF. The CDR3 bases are TGTGCCAGCAGCATAGTAGCGGAGTACACAGATACGCAGTATTTT.